This TCR beta chain was identified in a study of T cells in Graves' hyperthyroidism and ophthalmopathy. Amplification of TCR beta CDR3 regions used RNA as the template. The HTBI set primed first-round TCR CDR3 RT-PCR. A single record per CDR3 protein comes from TCRdb applying MiXCR to the multiplex PCR reads. The repertoire consists of more than 500,000 distinct CDR3 sequences, with more than 15% occurring once and the leading ten covering 25% to 30%. CDR3 size: 15 residues. Germline loops: CDR1 LNHDA, CDR2 SQIVND (reference sequence). J was trimmed by 4 bases and V by 6 bases; bases with no gene match: 8. This clonotype has a handful of counts.

The sequencing sample was made of blood. The V call is TRBV19, the J call TRBJ2-2; 7 bases are a match to TRBD2. This sequence was found in a woman aged 25-40 years with Graves' ophthalmopathy. The CDR3 nucleotides are TGTGCCAGTAGGAGAGCGGGACCCCCCACCGGGGAGCTGTTTTTT. Translating gives CASRRAGPPTGELFF.